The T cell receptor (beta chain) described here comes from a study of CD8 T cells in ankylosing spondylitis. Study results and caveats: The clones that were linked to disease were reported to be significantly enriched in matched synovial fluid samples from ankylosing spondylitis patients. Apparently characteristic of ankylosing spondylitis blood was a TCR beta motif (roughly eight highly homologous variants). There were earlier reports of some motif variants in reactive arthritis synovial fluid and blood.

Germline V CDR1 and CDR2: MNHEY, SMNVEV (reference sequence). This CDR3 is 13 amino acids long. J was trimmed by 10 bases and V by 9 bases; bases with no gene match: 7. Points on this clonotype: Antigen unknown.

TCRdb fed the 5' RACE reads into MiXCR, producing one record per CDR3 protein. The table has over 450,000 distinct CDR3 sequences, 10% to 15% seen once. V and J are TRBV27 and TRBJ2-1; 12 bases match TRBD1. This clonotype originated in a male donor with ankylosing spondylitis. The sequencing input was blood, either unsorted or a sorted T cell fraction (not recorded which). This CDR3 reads CASPGTGGEEQFF. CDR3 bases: TGTGCCAGTCCCGGGACAGGGGGCGAGGAGCAGTTCTTC.